The 23 T cell receptor beta chains below come from one sample, sequenced in a study of shared clonotypes between healthy human individuals. Generated by immunoSEQ multiplex PCR, the TCRdb table keeps only in-frame clones and is missing some. Here the sample spans a few million clones, approximately 94% being singletons. Sequencing was done on a sample of naive CD4+ T cells sorted from blood. Stated subset: CD45RA+ positively selected. These receptors all come from a man between 18 and 29 years old in good health.

The CDR3 loop is CASSRHKRLQSRANVLTF. The DNA for the CDR3 is TGTGCCAGCAGTCGACATAAGCGTTTACAAAGTCGGGCCAACGTCCTGACTTTC. The chain employs TRBV6-7 and TRBJ2-6; D is unclear. TRBV6-7 carries the ORF label, with uncertain function. V was trimmed by 5 bases and J by 5 bases, leaving 22 bases between them. The CDR3 has 18 amino acids.

The chain employs TRBV29-1 and TRBJ1-1; maybe TRBD1 (5 bases). Trimming pared 5 bases from V and 1 base from J, leaving 11 bases between. The CDR3 length is 13 residues. Germline lookup yields CDR1 SQVTM and CDR2 ANQGSEA. CDR3 amino acids: CSVKRGRNTEAFF. Written as DNA, the CDR3 is TGCAGCGTTAAGAGGGGACGGAACACTGAAGCTTTCTTT.

With regard to this clone: The sample contains more than one DNA sequence encoding this CDR3. The CDR3: CASSLGRTDTQYF. CDR3 sequence (DNA): TGTGCCAGCAGCTTAGGGAGAACAGATACGCAGTATTTT. J is TRBJ2-3 and V is TRBV7-9; no definite D call. Trimming took off 1 base at V and 3 bases at J, with 5 bases between the two ends. Germline V gene sequence: CDR1 SEHNR, CDR2 FQNEAQ (reference sequence). The CDR3 spans 13 residues.

The genes are TRBV2 and TRBJ2-7; tentative D call: TRBD2 (6 bases). Looked up from germline, CDR1 is SNHLY and CDR2 is FYNNEI. The CDR3 is 13 residues long. V was cut by 4 bases and J by 5 bases, with 12 bases left in between. CDR3 protein: CASSVGEVNEQYF. The CDR3 region has the DNA TGTGCCAGCAGTGTGGGGGAGGTAAACGAGCAGTACTTC.

The chain employs TRBV9 and TRBJ1-2; D gene unclear. CDR1 SGDLS and CDR2 YYNGEE come from the germline V gene. Trimming left V 4 bases short and J 7 bases short, with 14 bases between. The CDR3 has 13 residues. CDR3 loop: CASSPQPAAGYTF. The CDR3 DNA sequence: TGTGCCAGCAGCCCACAACCAGCCGCTGGCTACACCTTC.

The rearrangement joins TRBV7-2 to TRBJ2-6; a weak D match, TRBD2 (6 bases). The ends were cut back, 1 base at V and 0 bases at J, with 13 bases in the middle. Germline V gene data show CDR1 as SGHTA and CDR2 as FQGNSA. The CDR3 extends over 18 amino acids. CDR3 sequence: CASSLVGLFSSGANVLTF. CDR3 in DNA: TGTGCCAGCAGCTTAGTAGGACTATTTTCCTCTGGGGCCAACGTCCTGACTTTC. The full variable domain, its missing parts supplied by reference TRBV7-2 and TRBJ2-6, is GAGVSQSPSNKVTEKGKDVELRCDPISGHTALYWYRQSLGQGLEFLIYFQGNSAPDKSGLPSDRFSAERTGGSVSTLTIQRTQQEDSAVYLCASSLVGLFSSGANVLTFGAGSRLTVL.

Note on this clone: The same CDR3 is also encoded by other DNA sequences in this sample. The chain links TRBV7-9 to TRBJ2-3; D is ambiguous. V lost 4 bases and J lost 1, with 6 bases in between. The CDR3 is made up of 13 amino acids. Germline V gives CDR1 SEHNR, CDR2 FQNEAQ (reference sequence). For the CDR3, the DNA is TGTGCCAGCAGCTCCAGTGGCACAGATACGCAGTATTTT. This translates into CASSSSGTDTQYF.

The rearrangement joins TRBV6-5 to TRBJ2-3; no firm D call. V shed 5 bases and J shed 4 bases, with 7 bases lying between them. Germline values: CDR1 MNHEY, CDR2 SVGAGI. The CDR3 is 12 residues long. Here the CDR3 DNA reads TGTGCCAGCAGTCAGGACCCAGATACGCAGTATTTT. Translation: CASSQDPDTQYF.

The chain is built from TRBV5-4 and TRBJ1-2; a weak D match, TRBD1 (5 bases). Trimming left V 0 bases short and J 4 bases short, with 13 bases between. This CDR3 is 15 amino acids long. In germline, CDR1 is SGHNT, CDR2 YYREEE (reference sequence). CDR3 in amino acids: CASSLGARETYGYTF. CDR3 nucleotides: TGTGCCAGCAGCTTGGGCGCCAGGGAAACCTATGGCTACACCTTC.

CDR3 in DNA: TGTGCCAGCAGCTTCGGCAGGGAGAGGGATACGCAGTATTTT. As protein: CASSFGRERDTQYF. The genes are TRBV11-3 and TRBJ2-3; D tentatively reads TRBD1 or TRBD2 (5 bases each). In germline, CDR1 is SGHNT, CDR2 YENEEA. The CDR3 is made up of 14 amino acids. V lost 3 bases, J lost 6 bases, and 13 bases lay in between.

This clone was counted between two and nine times. The chain joins TRBV6-5 to TRBJ1-6; D is perhaps TRBD1 (6 bases). CDR1 and CDR2 from the germline V gene are MNHEY and SVGAGI. V was shortened by 6 bases and J by 10 bases, with 16 bases between the two germline ends. The CDR3 spans 14 residues. CDR3 loop: CASRGGLGVSPLHF. The CDR3 nucleotides read TGTGCCAGCAGAGGGGGATTAGGAGTCTCACCCCTCCACTTT.

This rearrangement joins TRBV5-1 to TRBJ1-1; 8 nucleotides line up with TRBD1. Germline CDR1 is SGHRS and CDR2 is YFSETQ. The CDR3 spans 14 residues. Trimming removed 3 bases from V and 5 bases from J; junction bases left unmatched: 6. Here the CDR3 DNA reads TGCGCCAGCAGCTCGGACAGGGAGGGAACTGAAGCTTTCTTT. Protein product: CASSSDREGTEAFF.

This chain connects TRBV6-5 to TRBJ2-7; maybe TRBD1 (6 bases). Germline CDR1 and CDR2: MNHEY and SVGAGI. V shed 8 bases and J shed 7 bases, with 12 bases lying between them. The CDR3 length is 11 residues. CDR3 sequence (DNA): TGTGCCAGCGGGACAATCGGGGAGCAGTACTTC. Residues: CASGTIGEQYF.

V gene TRBV7-9 combines with J gene TRBJ1-4, with 7 nucleotides matching TRBD1. The germline gives CDR1 SEHNR, CDR2 FQNEAQ (reference sequence). V lost 2 bases to trimming and J lost 4 bases; unmatched junction nucleotides: 4. The CDR3 spans 15 residues. The CDR3 coding sequence is TGTGCCAGCAGCTTAATTGGGACAGATAATGAAAAACTGTTTTTT. It yields the protein CASSLIGTDNEKLFF.

This chain connects TRBV28 to TRBJ2-5; possible D gene TRBD2, 5 bases. The V gene lost 8 bases and the J gene lost 2 bases, with 24 bases spanning the gap. The germline V gene has CDR1 MDHEN and CDR2 SYDVKM. CDR3 length: 17 residues. CDR3 amino acids: CASPPQVSRGLQETQYF. For the CDR3, the DNA is TGTGCCAGCCCTCCGCAGGTGAGCCGGGGTCTTCAAGAGACCCAGTACTTC.

A remark on this clone: The same CDR3 also results from other DNA sequences found in this sample. The V gene is TRBV6-5, the J gene TRBJ1-5; 7 bases match TRBD1. Germline loops: CDR1 MNHEY, CDR2 SVGAGI. The V and J ends lost 5 bases and 0 bases, in that order; junction bases with no gene match: 4. There are 15 residues in the CDR3. The CDR3 sequence is CASSRTGDSNQPQHF. CDR3 nucleotide sequence: TGTGCCAGCAGTCGGACAGGAGATAGCAATCAGCCCCAGCATTTT.

Points on this clone: Given a much more abundant clone one base away, this may be a read error. V gene TRBV6-4 combines with J gene TRBJ2-5; D uncertain. The CDR3 is 11 residues long. The V gene lost 5 bases and the J gene lost 1 base, with 2 bases spanning the gap. Germline CDR1 MRHNA, CDR2 SNTAGT. Here the CDR3 reads CASSFQETQYF. As DNA, the CDR3 is TGTGCCAGCAGTTTCCAAGAGACCCAGTACTTC.

V usage is TRBV30 and J usage is TRBJ2-2, with D perhaps assigned TRBD1 or TRBD2 (5 bases each). The CDR3 totals 12 residues. Trimming took 7 bases from V and 6 from J, leaving 12 bases between them. Germline CDR1 and CDR2: GTSNPN and SVGIG (reference sequence). CDR3 residues: CASPRGAGELFF. The CDR3 nucleotides read TGTGCCTCGCCTAGAGGGGCCGGGGAGCTGTTTTTT.

The V and J genes are TRBV28 and TRBJ1-5, with a possible D match to TRBD1 (5 bases). V was clipped by 6 bases and J by 7 bases, with 19 bases between them. The germline gives CDR1 MDHEN, CDR2 SYDVKM. The CDR3 sequence is 15 residues long. Written as DNA, the CDR3 is TGTGCCAGCAGCCTTTTGCTCAGGGCTAAACAGCCCCAGCATTTT. Amino acids: CASSLLLRAKQPQHF.

V and J are TRBV6-1 and TRBJ2-1; D is unresolved. From germline, CDR1 is MNHNS and CDR2 SASEGT. The CDR3 runs to 15 residues. With 7 bases removed from V and 4 bases from J, the gap between germline ends came to 17 bases. CDR3 in DNA: TGTGCCAGCACCCCCCCGGGTCGACTTTACAATGAGCAGTTCTTC. This gives the protein CASTPPGRLYNEQFF.

The CDR3 DNA reads as TGTGCCAGCAGCGGGGACAGGGGGCGCGGTGGGGCCAACGTCCTGACTTTC. It yields the protein CASSGDRGRGGANVLTF. The chain combines TRBV5-6 with TRBJ2-6; the match to TRBD1 covers 12 bases. Germline loops: CDR1 SGHDT, CDR2 YYEEEE. The length of the CDR3 is 17 residues. V was pared by 4 bases and J by 3 bases, with 5 bases of the junction left unmatched.

The chain links TRBV2 to TRBJ1-2; 7 bases agree with TRBD1. Trimming cost V 5 bases and J 6 bases; bases outside gene matches: 6. CDR3 length: 13 residues. Germline values: CDR1 SNHLY, CDR2 FYNNEI. The CDR3, as DNA: TGTGCCAGCAGTCCTACAGGGGAAAATGGCTACACCTTC. It translates to CASSPTGENGYTF.

The V gene is TRBV19, the J gene TRBJ1-2, with TRBD1 identical over 8 bases. The CDR3 extends over 15 amino acids. Looked up from germline, CDR1 is LNHDA and CDR2 is SQIVND (reference sequence). J was trimmed by 6 bases and V by 5 bases; bases with no gene match: 11. In nucleotides, the CDR3 is TGTGCCAGTAGTCTAATATCAGGGGGCTCGGATGGCTACACCTTC. It yields the protein CASSLISGGSDGYTF.